The 9 T cell receptor beta chains reported below all come from one sample, sequenced in a study of cytomegalovirus exposure and HLA in healthy donors. The PCR had 60 Vbeta and 13 Jbeta primers. Produced via immunoSEQ multiplex PCR; TCRdb's table is partial and in-frame only. The repertoire holds nearly 110,000 clones, with 81% as singletons. The specimen was PBMCs. These receptors were taken from a man aged 30-40 years in good health and CMV-seronegative.

This clone was seen only once. The chain carries TRBV25-1 and TRBJ1-1; a weak D match, TRBD1 (6 bases). The CDR3 totals 12 residues. Germline CDR1 is MGHDK and CDR2 is SYGVNS. The V and J ends lost 7 bases and 11 bases respectively, with 17 bases between them. The CDR3 spells CASIGGEGGAFF. CDR3 bases: TGTGCCAGCATTGGGGGCGAGGGAGGGGCTTTCTTT.

The CDR3 sequence: CASSPPLGTSTDTQYF. Here the CDR3 DNA reads TGCGCCAGCAGCCCACCCCTCGGGACTAGCACAGATACGCAGTATTTT. The V gene is TRBV5-1, the J gene TRBJ2-3; D possibly corresponds to TRBD2 (6 bases). V lost 4 bases and J lost 0, with 15 bases in between. The CDR3 is 16 amino acids. Germline V gene sequence: CDR1 SGHRS, CDR2 YFSETQ.

The V call is TRBV7-9, the J call TRBJ2-1; 7 bases match TRBD2. The V gene end was trimmed by 3 bases and the J gene end by 6 bases; junction bases not matched to a gene: 5. The CDR3 spans 14 residues. Germline V gene lookup returns CDR1 SEHNR and CDR2 FQNEAQ (reference sequence). The CDR3 spells CASSLGTTGNEQFF. The CDR3, as DNA: TGTGCCAGCAGCTTGGGGACTACCGGCAATGAGCAGTTCTTC.

This chain joins TRBV10-1 and TRBJ1-3; possibly TRBD1 for D (5 bases). Trimming took off 4 bases at V and 2 bases at J, with 9 bases between the two ends. Germline assignment: CDR1 WNHNN and CDR2 SYGVQD (reference sequence). This CDR3 comprises 14 residues. The CDR3 is CASSAAGPGNTIYF. CDR3 nucleotides: TGCGCCAGCAGTGCTGCGGGGCCTGGAAACACCATATATTTT.

This clone was seen a handful of times. This sequence joins TRBV6-1 and TRBJ2-7, with D possibly TRBD1 on 5 matching bases. Trimming cost V 10 bases and J 6 bases, with 13 bases left between them. Germline-derived CDR1 and CDR2 are MNHNS and SASEGT. This CDR3 is built from 11 residues. CDR3 nucleotide sequence: TGTGCCATCCAGTGGGGCCTCGAGCAGTACTTC. This encodes CAIQWGLEQYF.

This clone was counted between two and nine times. The chain links TRBV10-3 to TRBJ1-2, with no clear D. The CDR3 length is 13 residues. The V end was cut by 6 bases, the J end by 7 bases, with 15 bases between. Germline assignment: CDR1 ENHRY and CDR2 SYGVKD. In DNA form, the CDR3 reads TGTGCCATCAGGAGGGAAGACCGTCCTGGCTACACCTTC. Its protein is CAIRREDRPGYTF.

The chain links TRBV29-1 to TRBJ1-4; a possible D gene is TRBD1 (6 bases). Looked up from germline, CDR1 is SQVTM and CDR2 is ANQGSEA. V dropped 4 bases and J dropped 6 bases, with 9 bases sitting between them. This CDR3 has 12 residues. As DNA, the CDR3 is TGCAGCGTTGGCAGGGGAGATGAAAAACTGTTTTTT. It is translated as CSVGRGDEKLFF.

V gene TRBV6-1 combines with J gene TRBJ1-3; the D is unclear. Germline V lookup: CDR1 MNHNS, CDR2 SASEGT. Trimming removed 3 bases at V and 0 bases at J, with 9 bases between. This CDR3 spans 15 amino acids. The CDR3 loop reads CASSESRFSGNTIYF. CDR3 DNA sequence: TGTGCCAGCAGTGAGAGCAGGTTCTCTGGAAACACCATATATTTT.

The chain employs TRBV5-6 and TRBJ2-7; 11 bases align to TRBD2. The CDR3 loop spans 15 amino acids. V shed 3 bases, J shed 6 bases, and the junction held 8 bases outside the gene matches. The V gene's germline CDR1 is SGHDT and CDR2 YYEEEE. The CDR3 DNA sequence: TGTGCCAGCAGCTATTTTAGCGGGAGGGCCGTCGAGCAGTACTTC. It codes for CASSYFSGRAVEQYF.